This record covers a single T cell receptor (beta chain). Its target is unknown. These data belong to a study of vaccination effects on CD4 cells after COVID-19. The ViraFEST assay expanded antigen-specific CD4+ T cells with viral peptide pools before sequencing. The culture ran for approximately 11 days before CD4+ T cells were isolated. Each person got two doses of an mRNA SARS-CoV-2 vaccine, BNT162b2 or mRNA-1273. Vaccinees lacked prior SARS-CoV-2 infection and tested negative for nucleocapsid antibodies. Clones were sequenced by immunoSEQ multiplex PCR, and TCRdb holds only the in-frame ones, with some missing. The sample consists of tens of thousands of clones, 75% to 85% of them appearing once. Points from the study as a whole: Convalescent patients were scarce in the study, and it lacked early post-infection timepoints. Among infection- and vaccine-induced clones, marked clonal contraction occurred late after vaccination.

V was shortened by 6 bases and J by 6 bases, with 17 bases between the two germline ends. The CDR3 has 14 amino acids. The germline CDR1 and CDR2 sequences are SQVTM and ANQGSEA. Sample: CD4+ T cells from PBMCs cultured with SARS-CoV-2 spike peptides, taken after COVID-19 vaccination. The V gene is TRBV29-1, the J gene TRBJ1-4; D is perhaps TRBD1 (5 bases). This TCR came from a human donor who received a COVID-19 vaccine. Some clones in this sample may be carry-over from other donors' samples. For the CDR3, the DNA is TGCAGCGTGGGGAGGGGTATTCCCCATGAAAAACTGTTTTTT. Translated, it gives CSVGRGIPHEKLFF.